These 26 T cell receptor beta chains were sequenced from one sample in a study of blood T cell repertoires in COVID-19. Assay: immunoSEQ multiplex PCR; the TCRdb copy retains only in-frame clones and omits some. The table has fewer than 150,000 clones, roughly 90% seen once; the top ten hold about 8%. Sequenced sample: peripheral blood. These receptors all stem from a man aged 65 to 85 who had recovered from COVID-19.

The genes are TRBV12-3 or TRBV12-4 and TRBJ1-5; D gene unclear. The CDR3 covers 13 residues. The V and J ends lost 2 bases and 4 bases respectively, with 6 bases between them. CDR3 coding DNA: TGTGCCAGCAGTTTAAGGGAGAATCAGCCCCAGCATTTT. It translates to CASSLRENQPQHF.

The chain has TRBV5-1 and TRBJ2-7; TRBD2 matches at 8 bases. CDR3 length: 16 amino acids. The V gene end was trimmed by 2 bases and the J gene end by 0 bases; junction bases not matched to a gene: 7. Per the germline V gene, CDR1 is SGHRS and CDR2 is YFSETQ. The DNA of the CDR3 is TGCGCCAGCAGCTTTAGAGGACTAGCCAACTCCTACGAGCAGTACTTC. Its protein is CASSFRGLANSYEQYF. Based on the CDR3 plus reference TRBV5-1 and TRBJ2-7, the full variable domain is KAGVTQTPRYLIKTRGQQVTLSCSPISGHRSVSWYQQTPGQGLQFLFEYFSETQRNKGNFPGRFSGRQFSNSRSEMNVSTLELGDSALYLCASSFRGLANSYEQYFGPGTRLTVT.

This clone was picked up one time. The CDR3 reads CSASSGYTDTQYF. The CDR3 region has the DNA TGCAGTGCTAGTAGCGGGTACACAGATACGCAGTATTTT. V and J are TRBV20-1 and TRBJ2-3, with 7 bases fitting TRBD2. There are 13 residues in the CDR3. V was clipped by 3 bases and J by 2 bases; unmatched bases: 2. Germline CDR1 and CDR2: DFQATT and SNEGSKA (reference sequence).

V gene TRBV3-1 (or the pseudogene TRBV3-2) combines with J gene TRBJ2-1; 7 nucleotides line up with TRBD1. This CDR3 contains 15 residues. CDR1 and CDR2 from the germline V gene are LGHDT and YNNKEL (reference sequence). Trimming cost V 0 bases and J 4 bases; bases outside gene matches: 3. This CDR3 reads CASSQDRGQYNEQFF. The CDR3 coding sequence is TGTGCCAGCAGCCAAGATAGGGGACAGTACAATGAGCAGTTCTTC.

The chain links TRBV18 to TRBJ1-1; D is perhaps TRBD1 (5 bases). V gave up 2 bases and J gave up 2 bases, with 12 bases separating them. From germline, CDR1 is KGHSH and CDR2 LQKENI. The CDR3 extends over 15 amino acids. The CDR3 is CASSPLSGFNTEAFF. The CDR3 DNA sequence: TGTGCCAGCTCACCATTGTCAGGGTTCAACACTGAAGCTTTCTTT. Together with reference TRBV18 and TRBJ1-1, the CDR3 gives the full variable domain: NAGVMQNPRHLVRRRGQEARLRCSPMKGHSHVYWYRQLPEEGLKFMVYLQKENIIDESGMPKERFSAEFPKEGPSILRIQQVVRGDSAAYFCASSPLSGFNTEAFFGQGTRLTVV.

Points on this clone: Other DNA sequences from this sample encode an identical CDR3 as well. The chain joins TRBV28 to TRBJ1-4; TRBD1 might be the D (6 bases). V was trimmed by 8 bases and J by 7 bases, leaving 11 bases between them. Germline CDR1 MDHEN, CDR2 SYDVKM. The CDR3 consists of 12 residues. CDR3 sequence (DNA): TGTGCCAGCCGACAGGTCGGTGAAAAACTGTTTTTT. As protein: CASRQVGEKLFF.

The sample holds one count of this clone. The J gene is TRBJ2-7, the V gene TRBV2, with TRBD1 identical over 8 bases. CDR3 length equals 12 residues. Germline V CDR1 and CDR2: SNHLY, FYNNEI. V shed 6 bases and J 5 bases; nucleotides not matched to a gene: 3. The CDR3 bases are TGTGCCAGCAGCCTGGACAGGGACGAGCAGTACTTC. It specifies CASSLDRDEQYF.

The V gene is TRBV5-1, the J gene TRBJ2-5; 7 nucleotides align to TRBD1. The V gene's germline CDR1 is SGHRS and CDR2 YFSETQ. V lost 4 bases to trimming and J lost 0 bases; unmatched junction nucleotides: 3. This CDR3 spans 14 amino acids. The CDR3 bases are TGCGCCAGCAGCCCACAGGGGAACCAAGAGACCCAGTACTTC. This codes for CASSPQGNQETQYF.

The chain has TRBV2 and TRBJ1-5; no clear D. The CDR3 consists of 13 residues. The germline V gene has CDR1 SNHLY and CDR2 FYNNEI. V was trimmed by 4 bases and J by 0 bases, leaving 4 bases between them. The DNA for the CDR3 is TGTGCCAGCAGTGTAAATAGCAATCAGCCCCAGCATTTT. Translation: CASSVNSNQPQHF.

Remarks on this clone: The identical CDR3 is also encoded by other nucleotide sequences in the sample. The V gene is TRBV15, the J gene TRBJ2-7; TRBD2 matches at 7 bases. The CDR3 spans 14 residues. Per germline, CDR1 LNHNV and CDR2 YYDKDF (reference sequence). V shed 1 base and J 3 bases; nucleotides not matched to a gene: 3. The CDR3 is CATSRGGGSYEQYF. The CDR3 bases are TGTGCCACCAGCAGAGGCGGCGGGAGCTACGAGCAGTACTTC.

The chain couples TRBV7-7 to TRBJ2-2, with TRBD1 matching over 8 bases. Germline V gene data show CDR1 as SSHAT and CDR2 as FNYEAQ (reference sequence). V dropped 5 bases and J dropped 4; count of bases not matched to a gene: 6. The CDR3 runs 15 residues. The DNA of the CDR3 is TGTGCCAGCAGCCCGGACAGGGTGGGCACCGGGGAGCTGTTTTTT. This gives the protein CASSPDRVGTGELFF.

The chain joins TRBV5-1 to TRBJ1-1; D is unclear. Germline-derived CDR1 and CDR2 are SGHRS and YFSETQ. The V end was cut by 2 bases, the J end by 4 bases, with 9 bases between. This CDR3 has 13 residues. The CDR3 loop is CASSLQSLTEAFF. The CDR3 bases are TGCGCCAGCAGCTTACAGTCCCTCACTGAAGCTTTCTTT.

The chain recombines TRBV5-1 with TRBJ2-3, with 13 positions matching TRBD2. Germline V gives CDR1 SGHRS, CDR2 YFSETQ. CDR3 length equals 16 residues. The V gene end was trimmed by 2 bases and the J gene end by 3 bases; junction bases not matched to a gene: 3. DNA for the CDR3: TGCGCCAGCAGCTTACCACTAGCGGGAGGGACAGATACGCAGTATTTT. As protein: CASSLPLAGGTDTQYF.

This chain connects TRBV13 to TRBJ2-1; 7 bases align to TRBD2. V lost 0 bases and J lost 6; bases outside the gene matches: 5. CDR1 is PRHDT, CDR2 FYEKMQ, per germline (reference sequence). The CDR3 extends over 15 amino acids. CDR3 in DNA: TGTGCCAGCAGCTTAGGCCGGCTAGCGGCCAATGAGCAGTTCTTC. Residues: CASSLGRLAANEQFF.

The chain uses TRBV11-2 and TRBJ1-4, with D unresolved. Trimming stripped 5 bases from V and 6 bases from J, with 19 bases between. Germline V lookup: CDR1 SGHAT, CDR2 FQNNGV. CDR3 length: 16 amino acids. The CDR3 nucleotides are TGTGCCAGCAGCCCCCGGTCTTCTTCCACCGATGAAAAACTGTTTTTT. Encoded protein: CASSPRSSSTDEKLFF.

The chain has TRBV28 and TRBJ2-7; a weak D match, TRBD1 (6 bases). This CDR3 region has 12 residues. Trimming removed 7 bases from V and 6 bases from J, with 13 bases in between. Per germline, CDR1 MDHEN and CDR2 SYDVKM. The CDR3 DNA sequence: TGTGCCAGCAAGGACAGCCGTTTCGAGCAGTACTTC. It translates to CASKDSRFEQYF.

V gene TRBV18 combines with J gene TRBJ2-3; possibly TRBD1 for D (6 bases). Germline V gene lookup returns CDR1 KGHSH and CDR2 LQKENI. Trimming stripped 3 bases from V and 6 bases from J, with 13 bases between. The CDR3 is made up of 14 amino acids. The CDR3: CASSPGTRADTQYF. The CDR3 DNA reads TGTGCCAGCTCACCCGGGACAAGGGCGGATACGCAGTATTTT.

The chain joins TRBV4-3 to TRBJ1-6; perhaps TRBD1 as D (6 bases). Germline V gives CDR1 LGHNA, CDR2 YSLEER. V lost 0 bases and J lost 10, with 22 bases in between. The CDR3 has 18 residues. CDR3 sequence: CASSQDHTAGGAKSPLHF. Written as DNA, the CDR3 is TGCGCCAGCAGCCAAGATCACACGGCGGGGGGGGCTAAGTCACCCCTCCACTTT.

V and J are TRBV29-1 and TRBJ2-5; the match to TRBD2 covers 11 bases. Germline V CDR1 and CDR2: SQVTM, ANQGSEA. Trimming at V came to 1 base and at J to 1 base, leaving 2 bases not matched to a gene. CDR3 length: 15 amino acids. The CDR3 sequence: CSVEVLAGAQETQYF. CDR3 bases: TGCAGCGTTGAAGTACTAGCGGGGGCCCAAGAGACCCAGTACTTC. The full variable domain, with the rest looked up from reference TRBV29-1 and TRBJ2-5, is SAVISQKPSRDICQRGTSLTIQCQVDSQVTMMFWYRQQPGQSLTLIATANQGSEATYESGFVIDKFPISRPNLTFSTLTVSNMSPEDSSIYLCSVEVLAGAQETQYFGPGTRLLVL.

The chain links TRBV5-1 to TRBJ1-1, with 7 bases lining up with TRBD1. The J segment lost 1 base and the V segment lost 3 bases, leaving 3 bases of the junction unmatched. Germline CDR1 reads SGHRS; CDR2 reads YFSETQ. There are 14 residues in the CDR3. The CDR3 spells CASSYGQANTEAFF. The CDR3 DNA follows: TGCGCCAGCAGCTACGGACAGGCGAACACTGAAGCTTTCTTT. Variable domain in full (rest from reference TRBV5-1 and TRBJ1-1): KAGVTQTPRYLIKTRGQQVTLSCSPISGHRSVSWYQQTPGQGLQFLFEYFSETQRNKGNFPGRFSGRQFSNSRSEMNVSTLELGDSALYLCASSYGQANTEAFFGQGTRLTVV.

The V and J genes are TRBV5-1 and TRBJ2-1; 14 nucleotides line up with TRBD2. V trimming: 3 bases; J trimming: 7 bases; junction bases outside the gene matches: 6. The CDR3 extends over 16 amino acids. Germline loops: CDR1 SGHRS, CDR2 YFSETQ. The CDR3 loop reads CASSWGLAGEYNEQFF. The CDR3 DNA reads TGCGCCAGCAGCTGGGGACTAGCGGGAGAGTATAATGAGCAGTTCTTC.

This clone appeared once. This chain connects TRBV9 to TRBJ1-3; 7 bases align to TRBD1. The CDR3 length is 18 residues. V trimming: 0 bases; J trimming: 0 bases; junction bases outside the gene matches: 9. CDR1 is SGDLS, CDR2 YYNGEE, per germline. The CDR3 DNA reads TGTGCCAGCAGCGTAGGTATAGGGACAGACATCTCTGGAAACACCATATATTTT. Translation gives CASSVGIGTDISGNTIYF.

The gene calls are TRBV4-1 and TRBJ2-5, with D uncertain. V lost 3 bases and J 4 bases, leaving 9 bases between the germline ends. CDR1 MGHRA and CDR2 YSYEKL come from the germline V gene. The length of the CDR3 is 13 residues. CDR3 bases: TGCGCCAGCAGCCAGCGTTCCGGAGAGACCCAGTACTTC. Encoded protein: CASSQRSGETQYF.

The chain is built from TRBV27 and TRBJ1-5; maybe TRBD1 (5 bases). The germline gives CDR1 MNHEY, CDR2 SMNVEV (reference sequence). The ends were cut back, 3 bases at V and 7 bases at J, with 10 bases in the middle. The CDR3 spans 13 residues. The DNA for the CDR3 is TGTGCCAGCAGTTTTGGGGCGCGGCAGCCCCAGCATTTT. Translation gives CASSFGARQPQHF.

The chain's CDR3 is CASIWGGANVLTF. CDR3 bases: TGTGCCAGCATCTGGGGCGGGGCCAACGTCCTGACTTTC. The gene calls are TRBV12-3 or TRBV12-4 and TRBJ2-6; D is perhaps TRBD1 (5 bases). This CDR3 region has 13 residues. With 7 bases removed from V and 4 bases from J, the gap between germline ends came to 8 bases.

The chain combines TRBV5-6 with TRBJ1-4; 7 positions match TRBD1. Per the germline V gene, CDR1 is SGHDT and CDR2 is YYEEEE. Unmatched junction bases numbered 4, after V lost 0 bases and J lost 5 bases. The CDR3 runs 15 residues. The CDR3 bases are TGTGCCAGCAGCTTGGCCGGGACAGAAAATGAAAAACTGTTTTTT. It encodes CASSLAGTENEKLFF.